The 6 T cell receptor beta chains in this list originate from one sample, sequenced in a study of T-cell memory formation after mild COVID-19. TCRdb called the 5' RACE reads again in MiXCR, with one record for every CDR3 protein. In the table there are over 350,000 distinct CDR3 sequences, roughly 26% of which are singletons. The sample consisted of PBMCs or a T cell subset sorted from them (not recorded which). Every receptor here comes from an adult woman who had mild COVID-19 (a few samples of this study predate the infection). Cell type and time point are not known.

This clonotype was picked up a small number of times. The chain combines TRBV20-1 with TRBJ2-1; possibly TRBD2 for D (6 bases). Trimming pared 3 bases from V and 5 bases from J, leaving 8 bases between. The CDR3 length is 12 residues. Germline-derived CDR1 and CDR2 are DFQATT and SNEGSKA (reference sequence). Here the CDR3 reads CSASGGHNEQFF. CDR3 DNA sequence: TGCAGTGCTAGCGGGGGACACAATGAGCAGTTCTTC.

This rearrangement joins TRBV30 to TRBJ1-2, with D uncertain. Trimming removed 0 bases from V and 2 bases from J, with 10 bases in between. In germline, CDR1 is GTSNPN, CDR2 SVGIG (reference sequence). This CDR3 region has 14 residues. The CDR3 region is CAWSVVSGNYGYTF. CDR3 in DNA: TGTGCCTGGAGTGTCGTCTCGGGGAACTATGGCTACACCTTC.

DNA of the CDR3: TGTGCCAGCAGTGAGGGCAGACGGGAAAACATTCAGTACTTC. Translated, it gives CASSEGRRENIQYF. The chain recombines TRBV2 with TRBJ2-4, with D unclear. Trimming took 3 bases from V and 5 from J, leaving 11 bases between them. This CDR3 contains 14 residues. Germline CDR1 and CDR2: SNHLY and FYNNEI.

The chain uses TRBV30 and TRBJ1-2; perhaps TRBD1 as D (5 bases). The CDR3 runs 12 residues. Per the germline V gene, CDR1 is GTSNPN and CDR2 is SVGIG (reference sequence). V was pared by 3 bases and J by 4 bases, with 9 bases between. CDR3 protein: CAWSWGTYGYTF. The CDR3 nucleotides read TGTGCCTGGAGCTGGGGGACCTATGGCTACACCTTC.

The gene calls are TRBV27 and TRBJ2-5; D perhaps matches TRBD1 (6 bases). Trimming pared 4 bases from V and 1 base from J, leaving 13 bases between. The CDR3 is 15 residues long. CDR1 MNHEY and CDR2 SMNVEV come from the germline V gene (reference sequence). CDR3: CASSSLSTGQETQYF. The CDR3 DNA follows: TGTGCCAGCAGTTCCCTCTCGACAGGCCAAGAGACCCAGTACTTC.

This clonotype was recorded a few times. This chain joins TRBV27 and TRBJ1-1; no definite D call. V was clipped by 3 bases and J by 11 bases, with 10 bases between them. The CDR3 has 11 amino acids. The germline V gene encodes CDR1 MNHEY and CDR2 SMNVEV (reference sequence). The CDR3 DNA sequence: TGTGCCAGCAGTTTCGGACCTCGGGCTTTCTTT. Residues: CASSFGPRAFF.